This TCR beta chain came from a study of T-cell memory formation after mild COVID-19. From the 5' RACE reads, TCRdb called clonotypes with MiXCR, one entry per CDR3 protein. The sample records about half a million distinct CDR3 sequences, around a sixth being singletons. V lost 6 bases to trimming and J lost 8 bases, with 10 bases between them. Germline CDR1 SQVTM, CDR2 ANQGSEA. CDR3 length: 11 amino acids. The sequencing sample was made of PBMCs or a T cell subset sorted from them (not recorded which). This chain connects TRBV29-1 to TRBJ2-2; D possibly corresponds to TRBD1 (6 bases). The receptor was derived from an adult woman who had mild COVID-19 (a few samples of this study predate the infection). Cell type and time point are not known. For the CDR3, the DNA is TGCAGCGTAAAAGGGACAGGGGAGCTGTTTTTT. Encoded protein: CSVKGTGELFF.